This T cell receptor beta chain was found in a study of shared clonotypes between healthy human individuals (dated by TCRdb to 2020 to 2022). Study-level background: The cohort comprised a couple of women and a few men aged 18 to 49 years. Per donor, three plates each were used for CD4 naive and CD4 memory, two for CD8 naive, and one for CD8 memory. To estimate repertoire size and how much clonotypes are shared between individuals, the study performed deep sequencing of blood TCR repertoires from about 5 healthy adults. Libraries were prepared and TCR repertoires were sequenced by different laboratories using diverse techniques, in order to increase sequencing depth and limit assay-specific biases. Between about 0.8 and 9 billion PBMCs per donor were obtained by leukapheresis.

Concerning this clone itself: Its antigen is unknown. One base away there is no much larger clone; base qualities are not given.

Using the deep immunoSEQ assay, TCR CDR3 regions were amplified from genomic DNA by multiplex PCR. Extracted genomic DNA from each cell subset was spread evenly across all wells of several immunoSEQ 96-well plates, with each plate serving as a replicate. For sorted subsets, about 210 ng of genomic DNA, equivalent to roughly 33,000 T cell genomes, went into each replicate PCR. The purified libraries were quantified using a Qubit 3.0 fluorometer, sized with a Bioanalyzer 2100, and then quantified again using the KAPA Library Quantification kit. Each immunoSEQ 96-well plate was sequenced on its own single-read 150-cycle Illumina NextSeq 550 flow cell. Per the source publication's procedure: Because only junctional sequences without quality scores were contained in the immunoSEQ output, filtering matching that applied to full-length reads could not be performed. Sequences were annotated with PyIR, a Python wrapper for IgBLAST v1.9, and V/J genes and CDR3 were assigned using IMGT germline references. Reads with weak V/J assignments (E-value above 1e-6), missing CDR3, stop codons, out-of-frame junctions, or ambiguous translated residues were removed. V3J clonotypes were defined by identical inferred V gene, J gene, and CDR3 amino acid sequence. Percentage overlap between repertoires was computed as shared unique clonotypes divided by the size of the smaller repertoire. Richness of each repertoire was evaluated using RTK rarefaction, the Chao1 estimator, and Recon v2.1 estimates of unobserved clonotypes. Generation probabilities were computed with OLGA for all TCRbeta clonotypes obtained by the gDNA method from several donors. The source is immuneACCESS, and TCRdb retained only in-frame sequences with V and J called. Part of the clones is not carried over; for the studies checked, unresolved V genes explain less than half of this, and the remainder is unexplained. V and J calls and clone size are given by that table; D and trimming were obtained from the DNA. The sample records approximately 2,000,000 clones, just over 90% of which are singletons. More than 1.5% of the sample belongs to the ten largest clones.

What the study reported, not specific to this receptor: Compared with non-shared clonotypes, the clonotypes found in all four sorted-subset donors had higher generation probabilities. Pairwise subsampling indicated that sequencing depth was expected to affect the degree of clonotype sharing among donors. The small number of donors limited the genetic and exposure-history diversity represented. When several donors were compared, the shared fraction of clonotypes was about 5.2% for naive CD4, around 3.5% for naive CD8, more than 2% for memory CD4, and less than 0.45% for memory CD8. Naive subsets generally had larger estimated clonotype richness than memory subsets. Only blood was sampled, and tissue TCR repertoires likely differ from those in blood. Even with the large sequencing depth, rarefaction of the sorted-subset datasets indicated that sequencing was incomplete.

CD8 naive samples were obtained by positive selection for CCR7 among CD45RO-negative cells, yielding a CD45RA+CCR7+ population from which TemRA cells were excluded. Healthy HIV-negative adults with no recently reported acute infections or vaccinations were included as donors. Every donor was a Caucasian adult residing in Nashville, Tennessee, USA. After blood collection by leukapheresis, PBMCs were isolated using Ficoll-Histopaque density gradient centrifugation and then cryopreserved in the vapor phase of liquid nitrogen. Analytical flow cytometry was used to check the purity and quantity of every magnetically sorted T cell population. Each sorted fraction had its genomic DNA isolated and then quantified by UV absorbance on a Nanodrop 2000c. This TCR was recovered from a man aged 18 to 30 in good health. Some clones in this sample may be carry-over from other donors' samples. Sample: naive CD8+ T cells from PBMCs. Read against the paper, the sample's cell subset or site label means: CD45RA+CCR7+.

CDR3 region: CASSSRELRNEQFF. The nucleotide sequence is given as TGTGCCAGCAGCTCGCGGGAGCTTAGGAATGAGCAGTTCTTC. Rearrangement joined TRBV5-4 to TRBJ2-1, and 7 junctional nucleotides match TRBD2. Relative to germline, V is missing 3 bases and J is missing 7 bases, with 7 bases of the junction outside any gene match. The CDR3 starts with the cysteine, ends with the phenylalanine, and has 14 residues. Just the 42-base CDR3 DNA is kept, in frame starting at base 1. The germline V gene (reference sequence) sets CDR1 to SGHNT and CDR2 to YYREEE. Extended through the reference TRBV5-4 and TRBJ2-1 proteins, this CDR3 yields the full variable domain: ETGVTQSPTHLIKTRGQQVTLRCSSQSGHNTVSWYQQALGQGPQFIFQYYREEENGRGNFPPRFSGLQFPNYSSELNVNALELDDSALYLCASSSRELRNEQFFGPGTRLTVL.